Each of the 22 T cell receptor beta chains below was sequenced from the same sample in a study of shared clonotypes between healthy human individuals. The table came from immunoSEQ multiplex PCR; TCRdb's copy has only in-frame clones and leaves some out. The table lists some 1.5 million clones, under 99% of them singletons. Specimen: naive CD4+ T cells sorted from blood. Subset here: CD45RA+ positively selected. These receptors were taken from a man between 25 and 39 years old in good health.

V gene TRBV5-1 combines with J gene TRBJ1-5; tentative D call: TRBD1 (5 bases). Trimming took 5 bases from V and 5 from J, leaving 14 bases between them. This CDR3 has 14 amino acids. Germline V gene sequence: CDR1 SGHRS, CDR2 YFSETQ. The CDR3 DNA follows: TGCGCCAGCAGAAGGTTACCGGGGGATCAGCCCCAGCATTTT. It translates to CASRRLPGDQPQHF.

In regard to this clone: Germline is not matched at one junction end, which may reflect a read error. This chain joins TRBV20-1 and TRBJ1-2; perhaps TRBD1 as D (5 bases). Germline CDR1 reads DFQATT; CDR2 reads SNEGSKA (reference sequence). The CDR3 has 10 amino acids. The CDR3 spells CSAREGQVVF. In nucleotides, the CDR3 is TGCAGTGCTAGAGAAGGACAAGTAGTCTTC.

This chain links TRBV13 with TRBJ2-7; no reliable D call. The V end lost 6 bases, the J end lost 1 base, and 7 bases lay between the germline ends. This CDR3 region has 12 residues. Germline values: CDR1 PRHDT, CDR2 FYEKMQ (reference sequence). CDR3 region: CASSLTSYEQYF. DNA for the CDR3: TGTGCCAGCAGTTTAACTTCCTACGAGCAGTACTTC.

As regards this clone: Distinct nucleotide sequences in the sample also encode this CDR3. The rearrangement uses TRBV7-2 and TRBJ2-2, with D maybe TRBD1 (5 bases). Germline V gene sequence: CDR1 SGHTA, CDR2 FQGNSA. V was pared by 5 bases and J by 8 bases, with 9 bases between. CDR3 length: 12 amino acids. Here the CDR3 DNA reads TGTGCCAGCAGCCCATGGACAGGGGAGCTGTTTTTT. Protein sequence: CASSPWTGELFF.

The gene calls are TRBV7-9 and TRBJ2-1; 8 bases are shared with TRBD2. The V gene's germline CDR1 is SEHNR and CDR2 FQNEAQ (reference sequence). The ends lost 3 bases at V and 9 bases at J; junction bases unmatched: 7. The CDR3 runs to 14 residues. CDR3: CASSFRAGDSEQFF. As DNA, the CDR3 is TGTGCCAGCAGCTTCCGAGCGGGAGATAGTGAGCAGTTCTTC.

The rearrangement joins TRBV6-1 to TRBJ2-7, with D tentatively TRBD1 or TRBD2 (5 bases each). The V gene's germline CDR1 is MNHNS and CDR2 SASEGT. CDR3 length: 15 amino acids. V shed 8 bases and J shed 3 bases, with 20 bases lying between them. CDR3 sequence reads: CASQSQGVTLYEQYF. For the CDR3, the DNA is TGTGCCAGCCAGTCCCAGGGAGTCACTCTCTACGAGCAGTACTTC.

This rearrangement joins TRBV6-5 to TRBJ2-7; D remains ambiguous. The CDR3 totals 16 residues. Per the germline V gene, CDR1 is MNHEY and CDR2 is SVGAGI. V was pared by 0 bases and J by 0 bases, with 12 bases between. The CDR3 nucleotides are TGTGCCAGCAGTTACTCTGTGGCTTTAAGCTCCTACGAGCAGTACTTC. It translates to CASSYSVALSSYEQYF.

The V gene is TRBV27, the J gene TRBJ2-7, with D perhaps matching TRBD2 (6 bases). The CDR3 is 16 residues long. The germline V gene has CDR1 MNHEY and CDR2 SMNVEV (reference sequence). Trimming cost V 3 bases and J 2 bases, with 17 bases left between them. CDR3 in amino acids: CASSLGSGVYPYEQYF. CDR3 nucleotide sequence: TGTGCCAGCAGTTTGGGGTCGGGGGTATATCCCTACGAGCAGTACTTC.

This sequence joins TRBV18 and TRBJ2-3, with D perhaps TRBD1 or TRBD2 (5 bases each). The length of the CDR3 is 15 residues. Trimming cost V 3 bases and J 3 bases, with 13 bases left between them. Germline V gives CDR1 KGHSH, CDR2 LQKENI. CDR3 region: CASSPPGTPTDTQYF. Here the CDR3 DNA reads TGTGCCAGCTCACCTCCTGGGACCCCGACAGATACGCAGTATTTT.

The chain is built from TRBV28 and TRBJ2-7; D call uncertain. Per the germline V gene, CDR1 is MDHEN and CDR2 is SYDVKM. V was pared by 7 bases and J by 3 bases, with 10 bases between. CDR3 length: 12 amino acids. CDR3 DNA: TGTGCCAGCAAGGGCCTCTTCTACGAGCAGTACTTC. This sequence encodes CASKGLFYEQYF.

The chain links TRBV5-1 to TRBJ2-6; the D gene could be TRBD1 or TRBD2 (6 bases each). V lost 4 bases and J 0 bases, leaving 14 bases between the germline ends. CDR1 and CDR2 (germline): SGHRS, YFSETQ. The length of the CDR3 is 17 residues. The CDR3 protein is CASSPGGSSSGANVLTF. DNA of the CDR3: TGCGCCAGCAGCCCCGGGGGCTCGAGCTCTGGGGCCAACGTCCTGACTTTC.

The rearrangement uses TRBV7-8 and TRBJ2-7, with unresolved D. Germline V gives CDR1 SGHVS, CDR2 FQNEAQ. V lost 2 bases, J lost 2 bases, and 10 bases lay in between. This CDR3 spans 14 amino acids. CDR3 residues: CASSLSRRPYEQYF. The DNA of the CDR3 is TGTGCCAGCAGCTTAAGCAGGCGGCCCTACGAGCAGTACTTC.

The chain uses TRBV4-3 and TRBJ2-2; no clear D gene. CDR1 is LGHNA and CDR2 is YSLEER in the germline V gene. The V end lost 1 base, the J end lost 1 base, and 10 bases lay between the germline ends. This CDR3 region has 16 residues. The CDR3 protein is CASSQVTVMNTGELFF. In DNA, the CDR3 is TGCGCCAGCAGCCAAGTGACGGTTATGAACACCGGGGAGCTGTTTTTT.

The chain carries TRBV6-1 and TRBJ1-3; TRBD1 agrees at 8 bases. The V and J ends lost 2 bases and 3 bases, in that order; junction bases with no gene match: 12. The CDR3 loop spans 18 amino acids. Looked up from germline, CDR1 is MNHNS and CDR2 is SASEGT. Here the CDR3 reads CASSELRVTGALGNTIYF. The CDR3 nucleotides read TGTGCCAGCAGTGAATTAAGGGTGACAGGGGCGCTTGGAAACACCATATATTTT.

This clone was detected once. The chain joins TRBV28 to TRBJ2-7, with TRBD1 as a possible D gene (5 bases). Germline V gives CDR1 MDHEN, CDR2 SYDVKM. The CDR3 runs to 13 residues. The V end was cut by 6 bases, the J end by 2 bases, with 11 bases between. CDR3 sequence reads: CASRTVSTYEQYF. For the CDR3, the DNA is TGTGCCAGCAGGACAGTTTCGACCTACGAGCAGTACTTC.

The rearrangement links TRBV28 to TRBJ1-5; D possibly corresponds to TRBD1 (6 bases). Looked up from germline, CDR1 is MDHEN and CDR2 is SYDVKM. V lost 3 bases to trimming and J lost 0 bases, with 15 bases between them. CDR3 length equals 17 residues. Written as DNA, the CDR3 is TGTGCCAGCAGTTTTCCACTTGGGACACCTAGCAATCAGCCCCAGCATTTT. This translates into CASSFPLGTPSNQPQHF.

V and J are TRBV11-2 and TRBJ2-1; D gene unclear. The CDR3 has 14 residues. Trimming stripped 1 base from V and 6 bases from J, with 10 bases between. CDR1 is SGHAT and CDR2 is FQNNGV in the germline V gene. The CDR3 DNA reads TGTGCCAGCAGCTTAGGGGCCGGCGGCAATGAGCAGTTCTTC. Translated, it gives CASSLGAGGNEQFF.

The genes are TRBV28 and TRBJ2-7; TRBD2 matches 7 bases. Germline CDR1 reads MDHEN; CDR2 reads SYDVKM. V lost 10 bases and J lost 9; bases outside the gene matches: 15. CDR3 length equals 13 residues. In DNA, the CDR3 is TGTGCCACCAGAGGGAGCGGGACGACGGGGCAGTACTTC. It translates to CATRGSGTTGQYF.

This rearrangement joins TRBV11-1 to TRBJ2-1; a weak D match, TRBD2 (5 bases). The CDR3 totals 15 residues. CDR1 SGHAT and CDR2 FQDESV come from the germline V gene (reference sequence). The germline V and J ends were trimmed by 6 bases and 6 bases, with 18 bases remaining between them. The CDR3 spells CASSLLRTGFNEQFF. The CDR3 bases are TGTGCCAGCAGTCTCCTAAGGACTGGCTTCAATGAGCAGTTCTTC.

A word on this clone: Other DNA sequences in this sample translate to the same CDR3. V is TRBV28 and J is TRBJ2-7; no clear D gene. Per germline, CDR1 MDHEN and CDR2 SYDVKM. The CDR3 is 11 residues long. The ends were cut back, 6 bases at V and 1 base at J, with 4 bases in the middle. The CDR3 region is CASSRSYEQYF. CDR3 bases: TGTGCCAGCAGCCGATCCTACGAGCAGTACTTC.

This sequence joins TRBV5-6 and TRBJ2-2; 10 positions agree with TRBD2. V was pared by 1 base and J by 3 bases, with 12 bases of the junction left unmatched. The germline CDR1 and CDR2 sequences are SGHDT and YYEEEE. The CDR3 consists of 19 residues. The CDR3 sequence is CASSLYALAGEGYTGELFF. The CDR3 DNA follows: TGTGCCAGCAGCTTGTATGCGCTAGCGGGAGAGGGGTACACCGGGGAGCTGTTTTTT. The complete variable domain, with remaining parts taken from reference TRBV5-6 and TRBJ2-2, reads DAGVTQSPTHLIKTRGQQVTLRCSPKSGHDTVSWYQQALGQGPQFIFQYYEEEERQRGNFPDRFSGHQFPNYSSELNVNALLLGDSALYLCASSLYALAGEGYTGELFFGEGSRLTVL.

V gene TRBV7-8 combines with J gene TRBJ2-4, with D unclear. This CDR3 has 18 residues. Trimming removed 1 base from V and 0 bases from J, with 16 bases in between. Germline V gene sequence: CDR1 SGHVS, CDR2 FQNEAQ. The CDR3 loop reads CASSLDRSLTIAKNIQYF. The CDR3, as DNA: TGTGCCAGCAGCTTAGATCGCAGTCTTACAATAGCCAAAAACATTCAGTACTTC.